This passage covers 9 T cell receptor beta chains from one sample sequenced in a study of T cell responses to AZD1222 COVID-19 vaccine. Using immunoSEQ multiplex PCR, the repertoire was profiled, and TCRdb retains in-frame clones only, with some absent. The sample yields about 120,000 clones, 75% to 95% seen once. The sequenced sample was peripheral blood, obtained on day 0 of AZD1222 vaccination. All receptors derive from an adult in good health.

The V call is TRBV28, the J call TRBJ1-5; 7 positions match TRBD1. CDR1 and CDR2 (germline): MDHEN, SYDVKM. The CDR3 loop spans 16 amino acids. V lost 4 bases to trimming and J lost 1 base; unmatched junction nucleotides: 7. The CDR3 loop is CASSYQGGGSNQPQHF. As DNA, the CDR3 is TGTGCCAGCAGTTACCAAGGGGGCGGGAGCAATCAGCCCCAGCATTTT.

V usage is TRBV5-1 and J usage is TRBJ2-1, with a weak D call TRBD1 (5 bases). Trimming left V 4 bases short and J 1 base short, with 12 bases between. Germline V CDR1 and CDR2: SGHRS, YFSETQ. This CDR3 is 15 amino acids long. CDR3 in amino acids: CASSKTTDSYNEQFF. CDR3 sequence (DNA): TGCGCCAGCAGCAAAACGACAGATTCCTACAATGAGCAGTTCTTC.

V gene TRBV2 combines with J gene TRBJ2-3, with 12 bases matching TRBD1. The CDR3 contains 18 residues. The germline CDR1 and CDR2 sequences are SNHLY and FYNNEI. V was clipped by 8 bases and J by 2 bases; unmatched bases: 14. CDR3 nucleotides: TGTGCCAGCGGAGTCCGGGACAGGGGGCAAGGGCACACAGATACGCAGTATTTT. Protein product: CASGVRDRGQGHTDTQYF.

V and J are TRBV30 and TRBJ2-5; D is possibly TRBD1 (5 bases). This CDR3 spans 11 amino acids. The germline V and J ends were trimmed by 5 bases and 9 bases, with 13 bases remaining between them. Germline values: CDR1 GTSNPN, CDR2 SVGIG (reference sequence). The CDR3 here is CAWDHQGAQYF. The CDR3 DNA reads TGTGCCTGGGACCATCAAGGGGCCCAGTACTTC.

This rearrangement joins TRBV12-3 or TRBV12-4 to TRBJ1-2; D is uncertain. The V and J ends lost 8 bases and 5 bases respectively, with 3 bases between them. The CDR3 length is 9 residues. The chain's CDR3 is CASGYGYTF. The CDR3 bases are TGTGCCAGCGGTTATGGCTACACCTTC.

The gene calls are TRBV7-8 and TRBJ1-4; D is uncertain. Deletions cut 5 bases from V and 1 base from J, with 14 bases between. This CDR3 contains 16 residues. Germline CDR1 is SGHVS and CDR2 is FQNEAQ. CDR3 residues: CASSAYSMVTNEKLFF. CDR3 in DNA: TGTGCCAGCAGCGCCTATTCGATGGTAACTAATGAAAAACTGTTTTTT.

The table lists this clone with a few counts. DNA of the CDR3: TGTGCCAGCAATCTACAGGGGTGGGGCACTGAAGCTTTCTTT. It is translated as CASNLQGWGTEAFF. The rearrangement uses TRBV6-5 and TRBJ1-1; 7 nucleotides line up with TRBD1. The CDR3 totals 14 residues. V was pared by 7 bases and J by 4 bases, with 9 bases of the junction left unmatched. Germline loops: CDR1 MNHEY, CDR2 SVGAGI.

V usage is TRBV5-6 and J usage is TRBJ1-2, with D unresolved. From germline, CDR1 is SGHDT and CDR2 YYEEEE. The CDR3 spans 14 residues. V lost 1 base and J 6 bases, leaving 13 bases between the germline ends. The CDR3 sequence is CASSLSGRIHGYTF. Written as DNA, the CDR3 is TGTGCCAGCAGCTTGTCTGGGCGGATCCATGGCTACACCTTC. Filled out from reference TRBV5-6 and TRBJ1-2, the complete variable domain reads DAGVTQSPTHLIKTRGQQVTLRCSPKSGHDTVSWYQQALGQGPQFIFQYYEEEERQRGNFPDRFSGHQFPNYSSELNVNALLLGDSALYLCASSLSGRIHGYTFGSGTRLTVV.

This chain uses TRBV6-5 with TRBJ2-7, with D possibly being TRBD1 or TRBD2 (5 bases each). Per germline, CDR1 MNHEY and CDR2 SVGAGI. This CDR3 has 15 residues. V lost 0 bases and J lost 7, with 16 bases in between. The CDR3 loop reads CASSYSLGDGREQYF. DNA of the CDR3: TGTGCCAGCAGTTACTCGTTGGGGGACGGGCGGGAGCAGTACTTC.